Described below is a single T cell receptor beta chain sequence and its context. This clonotype was picked up a small number of times. Its cognate antigen has yet to be identified. Qualities for individual bases were not recorded, and no much larger clone is one base off. This entry belongs to a study of human T cells and chemical hapten exposure (dated by TCRdb to the early 2020s). General notes on the study: For sensitization, 2% DPC in acetone was applied to an approximately 2 cm by approximately 2 cm area of upper inner arm skin. Libraries were pooled for sequencing, and variation in per-sample TCR yields was attributed mainly to small differences in library volumes within the pool. Patient blood was sampled pre-sensitization (week 0) and at 2, 6 and about 24 weeks after DPC sensitization. The study tracked peripheral blood TCR repertoire changes in vivo during primary and secondary sensitization to the hapten diphenylcyclopropenone (DPC) in alopecia patients. Throughout the approximately 25-week study period, patients were also given weekly therapeutic DPC doses on the scalp. The mostly female patient cohort included alopecia areata with under or over 50% scalp involvement, alopecia totalis and alopecia universalis. Around 30 alopecia patients provided blood for TCR sequencing at one to four time points (pre-sensitization, 2, 6 and 24 weeks). Patch testing on the upper back used Finn chambers containing 0.01% DPC, with scoring done after 6 days according to International Contact Dermatitis Research Group standards.

The library came from RACE. The sequencer listed for this sample is NextSeq 500. Library preparation attached unique molecular identifiers to individual cDNA molecules for quantitative, reproducible TCR counting. Both TCR alpha and TCR beta chains were sequenced from each blood RNA sample. The authors' pipeline ran thus. A median of around 100,000 TCRs per sample was observed, with a range of about 23,224 to 690,600. The Decombinator software suite was used to annotate the V, J and CDR3 of the TCR reads. Every sample was subsampled to the same number of TCRs (28,000) for the PS versus PT1 abundance plots. Expanded TCRs were defined as absent before sensitization and observed at least eight times at the 2-week time point. The public reads were run again by TCRdb, first through fastp at Q25 and then through MiXCR, and only productive beta chains were kept. Rows merge per CDR3 protein into single entries with the most common DNA and genes. These V and J calls rely on TCRdb rather than the paper's analysis. In this sample the table shows a few hundred thousand distinct CDR3 sequences, about 5% of which occur a single time. Less than 9% of the sample is in the top ten clones.

The sample's time point label, in plain terms: pre-sensitization, week 0. Read against the paper, the sample's treatment or condition label means: therapeutic diphenylcyclopropenone sensitization with weekly scalp DPC. Blood at each patch-test visit was drawn before the patch test was applied. Eligible patients were aged 18 to 70, diagnosed with alopecia, deemed suitable for DPC therapy, and excluded if pregnant. Total RNA was extracted from unfractionated whole blood collected in Tempus Blood RNA tubes. Results and caveats for the whole study, not just this receptor: Significantly more large CDR3 similarity clusters were formed by expanded TCRs than by pre-sensitization or healthy control sets, consistent with antigen-driven responses. Because every patient had alopecia, a presumed autoimmune disease, the patients' immune response might differ from that of healthy individuals. A positive correlation was found between the number of PT1 expanded TCRs and patch test score, with significance reached at thresholds 8, 16 and 32 but not 4. DPC sensitization did not change how many TCRs were above 1 in 1000 frequency, and no evidence was found of alterations in global repertoire structure. After repeated subsampling, the strength of the expansion versus patch-test correlation and the threshold at which it became significant changed.

The material was whole blood, obtained in connection with sensitization to the hapten diphenylcyclopropenone (DPC). The TCR comes from a woman aged 18-35 years with alopecia areata. Some clones in this sample may be carry-over from other donors' samples.

The nucleotides are TGTGCCAGCAGCGTTCTAGGGGCTGGGGCCAACGTCCTGACTTTC. This gives the protein CASSVLGAGANVLTF. The chain is made from TRBV9 and TRBJ2-6; TRBD1 is possibly the D segment (5 matching bases). Looking up the germline V gene yields CDR1 SGDLS and CDR2 YYNGEE. The CDR3 contains 15 residues, cysteine and phenylalanine counted. The only DNA kept is the CDR3, 45 bases in frame from the first base. The trim is 2 bases for V and 2 bases for J, with a gap of 8 bases between the germline ends.